A single sample gave rise to the 9 T cell receptor beta chains below, sequenced in a study of Graves' ophthalmopathy and Graves' hyperthyroidism. The authors amplified TCR beta CDR3 regions, and they did so from RNA transcripts for repertoire sequencing. First-round RT-PCR employed HTBI primers, with a second-round multiplex PCR after it. TCRdb ran MiXCR on the multiplex PCR reads and lists one entry per CDR3 protein. Of a few hundred thousand distinct CDR3 sequences listed, approximately 15% are singletons. The material sequenced was peripheral blood. The receptors here all came from a woman aged 18-29 years with stable Graves' hyperthyroidism.

In regard to this clonotype: A much larger clonotype is one base distant, so this may be a read error. The gene calls are TRBV20-1 and TRBJ2-2, with D possibly being TRBD2 (6 bases). The germline V gene has CDR1 DFQATT and CDR2 SNEGSKA (reference sequence). The CDR3 loop spans 13 amino acids. The CDR3 loop is CSAETVRTGGLFF. As DNA, the CDR3 is TGCAGTGCTGAGACAGTAAGGACCGGGGGGCTGTTTTTT.

This clonotype was picked up many times. The chain recombines TRBV6-5 with TRBJ2-5; D may be TRBD2 (7 bases). V lost 6 bases, J lost 5 bases, and 22 bases lay in between. The CDR3 sequence is 16 residues long. Germline CDR1 reads MNHEY; CDR2 reads SVGAGI. CDR3 in amino acids: CASSHDSPGGAETQYF. The CDR3 nucleotides are TGTGCCAGCAGCCATGATTCTCCGGGGGGCGCGGAGACCCAGTACTTC.

The gene calls are TRBV6-5 and TRBJ1-2; D is uncertain. The CDR3 contains 16 residues. Trimming removed 0 bases from V and 4 bases from J, with 15 bases in between. The V gene's germline CDR1 is MNHEY and CDR2 SVGAGI. DNA for the CDR3: TGTGCCAGCAGTTACTCCCCACTGTCCCCCCTCTATGGCTACACCTTC. This encodes CASSYSPLSPLYGYTF.

This clonotype was detected many times. V usage is TRBV20-1 and J usage is TRBJ1-1; no reliable D call. This CDR3 has 14 residues. V lost 5 bases to trimming and J lost 2 bases, with 15 bases between them. Germline CDR1 DFQATT, CDR2 SNEGSKA (reference sequence). Here the CDR3 reads CSAFPPERNTEAFF. CDR3 DNA: TGCAGTGCTTTTCCCCCAGAAAGAAACACTGAAGCTTTCTTT.

This clonotype was counted at least ten times. The chain couples TRBV11-2 to TRBJ1-1; D is unresolved. The germline CDR1 and CDR2 sequences are SGHAT and FQNNGV. Trimming left V 6 bases short and J 4 bases short, with 18 bases between. This CDR3 is built from 15 residues. The CDR3 sequence is CASRRPFRTGTEAFF. In DNA, the CDR3 is TGTGCCAGCAGACGACCATTCCGTACGGGCACTGAAGCTTTCTTT.

This clonotype has ten or more counts. This chain connects TRBV5-1 to TRBJ1-1; tentative D call: TRBD1 (5 bases). Trimming removed 3 bases at V and 0 bases at J, with 6 bases between. Per germline, CDR1 SGHRS and CDR2 YFSETQ. CDR3 length equals 13 residues. Written as DNA, the CDR3 is TGCGCCAGCAGCTACAGGATGAACACTGAAGCTTTCTTT. Translated, it gives CASSYRMNTEAFF.

This clonotype was seen only a few times. The V call is TRBV12-3 or TRBV12-4, the J call TRBJ1-6; TRBD1 agrees at 10 bases. V shed 6 bases, J shed 9 bases, and the junction held 11 bases outside the gene matches. The CDR3 contains 16 residues. The CDR3 is CASRDGTGDRRSPLHF. In DNA, the CDR3 is TGTGCCAGCAGAGATGGGACAGGGGATCGCCGTTCACCCCTCCACTTT.

Ten or more counts support this clonotype. The gene calls are TRBV24-1 and TRBJ2-2, with D possibly TRBD1 on 6 matching bases. V lost 10 bases, J lost 1 base, and 18 bases lay in between. This CDR3 has 16 residues. CDR1 and CDR2 from the germline V gene are KGHDR and SFDVKD. The CDR3 DNA reads as TGTGCCACTCAAGCAGGTACAGGGATGAACACCGGGGAGCTGTTTTTT. Amino acid sequence: CATQAGTGMNTGELFF.

V and J are TRBV13 and TRBJ2-7, with 10 bases fitting TRBD2. In germline, CDR1 is PRHDT, CDR2 FYEKMQ (reference sequence). The CDR3 sequence is 15 residues long. V dropped 5 bases and J dropped 3; count of bases not matched to a gene: 7. Here the CDR3 reads CASSPKLAGDYEQYF. CDR3 coding DNA: TGTGCCAGCAGCCCGAAGCTAGCGGGGGACTACGAGCAGTACTTC.